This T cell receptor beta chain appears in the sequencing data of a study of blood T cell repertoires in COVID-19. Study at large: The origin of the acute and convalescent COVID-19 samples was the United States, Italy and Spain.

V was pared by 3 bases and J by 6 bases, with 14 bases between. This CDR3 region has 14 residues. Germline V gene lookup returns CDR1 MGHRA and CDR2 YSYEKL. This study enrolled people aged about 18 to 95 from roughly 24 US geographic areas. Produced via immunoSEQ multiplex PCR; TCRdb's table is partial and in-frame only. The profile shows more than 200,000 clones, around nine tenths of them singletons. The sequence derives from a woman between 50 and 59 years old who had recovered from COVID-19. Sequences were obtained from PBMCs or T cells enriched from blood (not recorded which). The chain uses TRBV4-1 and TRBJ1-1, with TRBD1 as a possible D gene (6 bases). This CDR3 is CASSHATGYAEAFF. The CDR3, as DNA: TGCGCCAGCAGCCACGCTACAGGGTACGCTGAAGCTTTCTTT.